The 21 T cell receptor beta chains listed next were all sequenced from one sample in a study of shared clonotypes between healthy human individuals. Generated by immunoSEQ multiplex PCR, the TCRdb table keeps only in-frame clones and is missing some. The sample gives around 240,000 clones, over 60% of which show up once; around 10% is in the top ten. Material for sequencing was memory CD4+ T cells sorted from blood. Subset given: CD45RA-negative fraction. These receptors were obtained from a man aged 30 to 39 in good health.

This chain uses TRBV25-1 with TRBJ2-5, with TRBD1 matching over 7 bases. V gave up 6 bases and J gave up 4 bases; unmatched junction bases: 8. The CDR3 runs to 14 residues. CDR1 MGHDK and CDR2 SYGVNS come from the germline V gene. CDR3 nucleotides: TGTGCCAGCAGCGACAGGGTTTTGGTAGAGACCCAGTACTTC. This codes for CASSDRVLVETQYF.

This chain uses TRBV5-1 with TRBJ2-1; 9 nucleotides align to TRBD2. V trimming: 3 bases; J trimming: 3 bases; junction bases outside the gene matches: 19. Per the germline V gene, CDR1 is SGHRS and CDR2 is YFSETQ. The CDR3 runs 20 residues. DNA of the CDR3: TGCGCCAGCAGCTCGGCCCCCTTTGGGCTAGCGGGATCTTTCTACAATGAGCAGTTCTTC. As protein: CASSSAPFGLAGSFYNEQFF.

The chain has TRBV6-5 and TRBJ2-7; D ambiguous. Trimming removed 0 bases from V and 2 bases from J, with 11 bases in between. There are 15 residues in the CDR3. Per germline, CDR1 MNHEY and CDR2 SVGAGI. CDR3 region: CASSYSFVSTYEQYF. In DNA form, the CDR3 reads TGTGCCAGCAGTTACTCTTTTGTTTCTACCTACGAGCAGTACTTC.

This chain connects TRBV7-2 to TRBJ2-1; D perhaps matches TRBD2 (6 bases). CDR3 length equals 17 residues. In germline, CDR1 is SGHTA, CDR2 FQGNSA. V dropped 1 base and J dropped 5 bases, with 18 bases sitting between them. CDR3 coding DNA: TGTGCCAGCAGCTTAGACGCGGGATCAAGTAAGGACAATGAGCAGTTCTTC. Translation gives CASSLDAGSSKDNEQFF.

This sequence joins TRBV11-2 and TRBJ2-7, with TRBD1 matching over 8 bases. V shed 3 bases and J 1 base; nucleotides not matched to a gene: 5. Germline-derived CDR1 and CDR2 are SGHAT and FQNNGV. The CDR3 covers 15 residues. The CDR3 bases are TGTGCCAGCAGCTTCTTCCAGGGGGCTTCCTACGAGCAGTACTTC. It codes for CASSFFQGASYEQYF. Together with reference TRBV11-2 and TRBJ2-7, the CDR3 gives the full variable domain: EAGVAQSPRYKIIEKRQSVAFWCNPISGHATLYWYQQILGQGPKLLIQFQNNGVVDDSQLPKDRFSAERLKGVDSTLKIQPAKLEDSAVYLCASSFFQGASYEQYFGPGTRLTVT.

This clone was found a few times. The rearrangement links TRBV2 to TRBJ2-7; 8 bases agree with TRBD2. This CDR3 region has 15 residues. Trimming removed 4 bases from V and 5 bases from J; junction bases left unmatched: 10. Per the germline V gene, CDR1 is SNHLY and CDR2 is FYNNEI. CDR3 nucleotide sequence: TGTGCCAGCAGTGGAAGCGGGAGAGGGACTAACGAGCAGTACTTC. This gives the protein CASSGSGRGTNEQYF. Full variable domain (missing parts from reference TRBV2 and TRBJ2-7): EPEVTQTPSHQVTQMGQEVILRCVPISNHLYFYWYRQILGQKVEFLVSFYNNEISEKSEIFDDQFSVERPDGSNFTLKIRSTKLEDSAMYFCASSGSGRGTNEQYFGPGTRLTVT.

This chain connects TRBV28 to TRBJ2-3, with D possibly matching TRBD2 (5 bases). The CDR3 contains 14 residues. The germline V gene encodes CDR1 MDHEN and CDR2 SYDVKM. V was trimmed by 10 bases and J by 5 bases, leaving 19 bases between them. CDR3 protein: CATEGTLMRDTQYF. CDR3 sequence (DNA): TGTGCCACCGAGGGTACCCTTATGAGAGATACGCAGTATTTT.

This chain connects TRBV11-2 to TRBJ2-7; D might be TRBD2 (6 bases). Germline V gene lookup returns CDR1 SGHAT and CDR2 FQNNGV. V was cut by 4 bases and J by 2 bases, with 9 bases left in between. The CDR3 is 13 amino acids. CDR3 residues: CASSSGSPYEQYF. In DNA form, the CDR3 reads TGTGCCAGCAGCTCCGGGAGTCCCTACGAGCAGTACTTC.

This chain uses TRBV23-1 with TRBJ1-5; the D gene is possibly TRBD1 (5 bases). TRBV23-1 is known as an ORF, though its function is uncertain. Trimming took 4 bases from V and 0 from J, leaving 16 bases between them. The CDR3 consists of 17 residues. CDR3 protein: CASSPPGRIDSNQPQHF. CDR3 DNA: TGCGCCAGCAGTCCCCCGGGACGGATCGATAGCAATCAGCCCCAGCATTTT.

The DNA for the CDR3 is TGCAGTGCTAGAGGGGCTCAGCCCCAGCATTTT. Protein product: CSARGAQPQHF. The chain links TRBV20-1 to TRBJ1-5; unclear D gene. The CDR3 length is 11 residues. Germline assignment: CDR1 DFQATT and CDR2 SNEGSKA (reference sequence). Trimming removed 1 base from V and 6 bases from J, with 4 bases in between.

This chain links TRBV7-9 with TRBJ1-4; the D gene is possibly TRBD1 (5 bases). Germline CDR1 reads SEHNR; CDR2 reads FQNEAQ (reference sequence). V gave up 6 bases and J gave up 8 bases, with 19 bases separating them. The CDR3 has 15 amino acids. CDR3 DNA sequence: TGTGCCAGCAGATCTTCGCGGGGGTTGGGGGAAAAACTGTTTTTT. It translates to CASRSSRGLGEKLFF. The whole variable domain, remainder taken from reference TRBV7-9 and TRBJ1-4, is DTGVSQNPRHKITKRGQNVTFRCDPISEHNRLYWYRQTLGQGPEFLTYFQNEAQLEKSRLLSDRFSAERPKGSFSTLEIQRTEQGDSAMYLCASRSSRGLGEKLFFGSGTQLSVL.

The chain uses TRBV4-3 and TRBJ2-1, with D hard to call. Germline CDR1 reads LGHNA; CDR2 reads YSLEER. The V end was cut by 1 base, the J end by 9 bases, with 16 bases between. The CDR3 has 15 residues. The CDR3 protein is CASSQAAITPGEQFF. CDR3 DNA: TGCGCCAGCAGCCAAGCGGCGATAACTCCGGGTGAGCAGTTCTTC.

The chain recombines TRBV5-4 with TRBJ2-3, with D possibly matching TRBD2 (5 bases). Germline CDR1 reads SGHNT; CDR2 reads YYREEE (reference sequence). Trimming removed 0 bases at V and 2 bases at J, with 10 bases between. This CDR3 is 15 amino acids long. In DNA form, the CDR3 reads TGTGCCAGCAGCTTGGGGAGAGGGAACACAGATACGCAGTATTTT. Translated, it gives CASSLGRGNTDTQYF.

This chain connects TRBV6-4 to TRBJ2-7; D is tentatively TRBD1 or TRBD2 (6 bases each). Germline V gene lookup returns CDR1 MRHNA and CDR2 SNTAGT. The CDR3 covers 16 residues. Between the trimmed V and J ends, which lost 10 bases and 3 bases, there was a span of 25 bases. In nucleotides, the CDR3 is TGTGCCACCAAGACCAGGAGGGGGACGGATTACTACGAGCAGTACTTC. This translates into CATKTRRGTDYYEQYF.

The chain carries TRBV5-8 and TRBJ2-3; TRBD1 might be the D (6 bases). The CDR3 spans 16 residues. Trimming removed 4 bases at V and 4 bases at J, with 19 bases between. CDR1 is SGHTS and CDR2 is YDEGEE in the germline V gene. The DNA for the CDR3 is TGTGCCAGCAGCCTGAGGGGGTATCGGGGCGCAGATACGCAGTATTTT. It is translated as CASSLRGYRGADTQYF.

This clone occurred a few times. The CDR3 bases are TGTGCCAGCAGCCTAGGGGGGGAGCTTGGAGAGACCCAGTACTTC. The encoded protein is CASSLGGELGETQYF. The chain uses TRBV7-3 and TRBJ2-5, with D possibly TRBD2 on 7 matching bases. The CDR3 extends over 15 amino acids. V dropped 5 bases and J dropped 4 bases, with 17 bases sitting between them. Germline V gene lookup returns CDR1 SGHTA and CDR2 FQGTGA.

V and J are TRBV10-1 and TRBJ2-7; D is uncertain. The germline CDR1 and CDR2 sequences are WNHNN and SYGVQD (reference sequence). The CDR3 runs 11 residues. Trimming took off 7 bases at V and 2 bases at J, with 6 bases between the two ends. The CDR3 DNA sequence: TGCGCCAGCACCCAGCCCTACGAGCAGTACTTC. It is translated as CASTQPYEQYF.

The chain is built from TRBV6-4 and TRBJ1-5; unclear D gene. The germline V gene encodes CDR1 MRHNA and CDR2 SNTAGT. V shed 5 bases and J shed 3 bases, with 8 bases lying between them. CDR3 length equals 13 residues. CDR3 nucleotide sequence: TGTGCCAGCAGTAGGGAACCCAATCAGCCCCAGCATTTT. This sequence encodes CASSREPNQPQHF.

This clone has more than one count but fewer than ten. The chain recombines TRBV6-5 with TRBJ1-5, with D hard to call. This CDR3 comprises 14 residues. CDR1 MNHEY and CDR2 SVGAGI come from the germline V gene. V gave up 6 bases and J gave up 4 bases, with 13 bases separating them. The CDR3 coding sequence is TGTGCCAGCAGGGGCCAAAGTAATAATCAGCCCCAGCATTTT. Amino acid sequence: CASRGQSNNQPQHF.

The chain carries TRBV18 and TRBJ1-1, with no clear D. In germline, CDR1 is KGHSH, CDR2 LQKENI. Trimming shortened V by 2 bases and J by 2 bases, and 15 bases separated the two germline ends. The CDR3 has 16 residues. The CDR3 is CASSPLGRKLNTEAFF. CDR3 in DNA: TGTGCCAGCTCACCATTGGGCAGGAAGCTCAACACTGAAGCTTTCTTT.

The CDR3 DNA reads as TGCAGTGCTAGAGACCAAGAGACCCAGTACTTC. Residues: CSARDQETQYF. The chain combines TRBV20-1 with TRBJ2-5; unclear D gene. V dropped 0 bases and J dropped 1 base, with 0 bases sitting between them. The germline gives CDR1 DFQATT, CDR2 SNEGSKA (reference sequence). The CDR3 spans 11 residues.